These T cell receptor beta chains were read from a single sample in a study of blood T cell repertoires in COVID-19. This table comes from immunoSEQ multiplex PCR, and its TCRdb copy is limited to in-frame clones, with some not included. The sample contains 27,000 or so clones, approximately 80% of which appear only once. Material: peripheral blood. These TCRs come from a man older than 75 with active or convalescent COVID-19. CDR3s include the opening cysteine and the closing phenylalanine or tryptophan. D genes are given only for firm matches. Expanded clones get a size class; other rows say once, few or many, or leave the size out.

j_call | d_call | clone_size | v_call | cdr3_aa | cdr3_nt
TRBJ1-2 | NA | NA | TRBV2 | CASSEDHETVIYGYTF | TGTGCCAGCAGTGAGGACCACGAGACAGTCATCTATGGCTACACCTTC
TRBJ2-2 | NA | NA | TRBV5-1 | CASSLFSPDTGELFF | TGCGCCAGCAGCTTGTTCTCTCCGGACACCGGGGAGCTGTTTTTT
TRBJ1-1 | NA | NA | TRBV27 | CASSLGSGFNEAFF | TGTGCCAGCAGTTTAGGGTCAGGGTTTAACGAAGCTTTCTTT
TRBJ1-4 | NA | NA | TRBV11-2 | CASSTHSRANEKLFF | TGTGCCAGCAGCACTCACTCGCGTGCTAATGAAAAACTGTTTTTT
TRBJ2-6 | TRBD1 | NA | TRBV5-6 | CASSLGYRGLAGANVLTF | TGTGCCAGCAGCTTGGGGTACAGGGGGCTTGCTGGGGCCAACGTCCTGACTTTC
TRBJ2-2 | TRBD1 | NA | TRBV2 | CASRDRGRTGELFF | TGTGCCAGCCGGGACAGGGGGCGAACCGGGGAGCTGTTTTTT
TRBJ2-5 | NA | NA | TRBV18 | CASSPQAGMYQETQYF | TGTGCCAGCTCACCACAGGCAGGGATGTACCAAGAGACCCAGTACTTC
TRBJ1-3 | NA | few | TRBV7-3 | CASSLSTATSGNTIYF | TGTGCCAGCAGCTTATCTACAGCAACCTCTGGAAACACCATATATTTT
TRBJ1-1 | TRBD1 | NA | TRBV5-1 | CASSSPGQGTNTEAFF | TGCGCCAGCAGCTCCCCGGGACAGGGGACGAACACTGAAGCTTTCTTT
TRBJ2-7 | TRBD2 | few | TRBV3-1/TRBV3-2 | CASSPNRRLAGSYEQYF | TGTGCCAGCAGCCCAAACAGGAGACTAGCGGGAAGCTACGAGCAGTACTTC
TRBJ2-7 | TRBD2 | NA | TRBV2 | CASTLSNGGLNEQYF | TGTGCCAGTACCCTGTCTAACGGGGGGTTGAACGAGCAGTACTTC